Shown below are 16 T cell receptor beta chains from a single sample sequenced in a study of blood T cells in healthy people across ages (dated by TCRdb to the mid-2010s). Libraries were built with 5' RACE. Sequencing took place on an Illumina HiSeq 2500. A second roughly 6 to 11 cycle PCR used a sample-barcoded 5' primer and a J-beta primer mix. The raw public reads went through TCRdb reprocessing: fastp at Q25, MiXCR clone calling, in-frame beta chains kept. CDR3 protein sequences are deduplicated, and each keeps its most common genes and DNA. The sample table contains roughly 1.5 million distinct CDR3 sequences; only one count was recorded for roughly 43% of them. The ten largest clones add up to 4% of the sample. What was sequenced was blood. The receptors stem from a woman between 18 and 30 years old in good health.

This clonotype was counted only a few times. The genes are TRBV6-2 or TRBV6-3 and TRBJ2-1, with D perhaps matching TRBD2 (5 bases). The length of the CDR3 is 17 residues. Between the trimmed V and J ends, which lost 0 bases and 5 bases, there was a span of 17 bases. The germline V gene has CDR1 MNHEY and CDR2 SVGEGT. In DNA, the CDR3 is TGTGCCAGCAGTTACTCCCAGACAAGGGAGCGAAACAATGAGCAGTTCTTC. This gives the protein CASSYSQTRERNNEQFF.

The V call is TRBV28, the J call TRBJ1-2; D is perhaps TRBD1 (6 bases). This CDR3 comprises 15 residues. Germline V gene lookup returns CDR1 MDHEN and CDR2 SYDVKM. Trimming shortened V by 5 bases and J by 0 bases, and 13 bases separated the two germline ends. The CDR3 here is CASSRTGSPNYGYTF. CDR3 nucleotide sequence: TGTGCCAGCAGTAGAACAGGGTCCCCTAACTATGGCTACACCTTC.

The chain carries TRBV6-5 and TRBJ1-1; 8 bases are a match to TRBD1. The germline gives CDR1 MNHEY, CDR2 SVGAGI. This CDR3 has 15 amino acids. Trimming removed 5 bases from V and 7 bases from J; junction bases left unmatched: 12. The chain's CDR3 is CASSPAGTGGNEAFF. The CDR3 DNA is TGTGCCAGCAGTCCCGCTGGGACAGGAGGAAATGAAGCTTTCTTT.

This clonotype was seen more than once but under ten times. The chain is built from TRBV12-3 or TRBV12-4 and TRBJ1-6, with 7 nucleotides matching TRBD1. The CDR3 extends over 15 amino acids. V lost 6 bases, J lost 8 bases, and 10 bases stayed unmatched. This CDR3 reads CASSPGGRGDSPLHF. The DNA for the CDR3 is TGTGCCAGCAGCCCGGGGGGCAGGGGGGATTCACCCCTCCACTTT.

The chain has TRBV29-1 and TRBJ1-2; TRBD1 matches 7 bases. CDR1 and CDR2 from the germline V gene are SQVTM and ANQGSEA. There are 14 residues in the CDR3. V shed 4 bases and J 1 base; nucleotides not matched to a gene: 6. CDR3 nucleotides: TGCAGCGTTGCTCCCCGACAGGGTAACTATGGCTACACCTTC. Amino acid sequence: CSVAPRQGNYGYTF. Supplemented by reference TRBV29-1 and TRBJ1-2, the full variable domain reads SAVISQKPSRDICQRGTSLTIQCQVDSQVTMMFWYRQQPGQSLTLIATANQGSEATYESGFVIDKFPISRPNLTFSTLTVSNMSPEDSSIYLCSVAPRQGNYGYTFGSGTRLTVV.

This chain uses TRBV27 with TRBJ1-2, with D unresolved. The CDR3 is made up of 15 amino acids. The germline V gene encodes CDR1 MNHEY and CDR2 SMNVEV (reference sequence). V was clipped by 6 bases and J by 8 bases, with 22 bases between them. The CDR3 region has the DNA TGTGCCAGCAGCAATAGAGGACTTCCCGGAGGGGGCTACACCTTC. Translating it yields CASSNRGLPGGGYTF.

J is TRBJ2-3 and V is TRBV3-1; D is perhaps TRBD1 (5 bases). CDR3 size: 16 residues. Germline V gene lookup returns CDR1 LGHDT and CDR2 YNNKEL (reference sequence). The V end was cut by 4 bases, the J end by 0 bases, with 14 bases between. CDR3 in amino acids: CASSLYRTGSTDTQYF. CDR3 in DNA: TGTGCCAGCAGCCTTTACAGGACGGGTAGCACAGATACGCAGTATTTT.

The rearrangement uses TRBV27 and TRBJ1-1, with no clear D. The V gene lost 6 bases and the J gene lost 3 bases, with 17 bases spanning the gap. The CDR3 is made up of 15 amino acids. The germline CDR1 and CDR2 sequences are MNHEY and SMNVEV (reference sequence). The CDR3 protein is CASSFAGLWDTEAFF. DNA for the CDR3: TGTGCCAGCAGCTTTGCGGGATTATGGGACACTGAAGCTTTCTTT.

The chain couples TRBV12-3 or TRBV12-4 to TRBJ2-7; D gene ambiguous. V was shortened by 0 bases and J by 5 bases, with 8 bases between the two germline ends. The CDR3 length is 13 residues. DNA of the CDR3: TGTGCCAGCAGTTTAGCGAGAGCCGACGAGCAGTACTTC. As protein: CASSLARADEQYF.

The chain carries TRBV20-1 and TRBJ2-4; 8 positions agree with TRBD2. The end of the DNA fits TRBJ2-7 better, so the J call may be wrong. This CDR3 region has 14 residues. The V gene's germline CDR1 is DFQATT and CDR2 SNEGSKA (reference sequence). The CDR3 nucleotides are TGCAGTGCTAGAGATCGAGCGGGAGTCTACGAGCAGTACTTC. Translation: CSARDRAGVYEQYF.

This clonotype was observed once. V is TRBV5-1 and J is TRBJ2-1; TRBD1 agrees at 8 bases. The V and J ends lost 2 bases and 10 bases, in that order; junction bases with no gene match: 8. Germline CDR1 reads SGHRS; CDR2 reads YFSETQ. There are 14 residues in the CDR3. Here the CDR3 reads CASSFEGQGYEQFF. In nucleotides, the CDR3 is TGCGCCAGCAGCTTTGAAGGACAGGGCTACGAGCAGTTCTTC.

This clonotype was seen only a few times. This sequence joins TRBV20-1 and TRBJ2-5; tentative D call: TRBD2 (6 bases). This CDR3 region has 12 residues. The V gene's germline CDR1 is DFQATT and CDR2 SNEGSKA (reference sequence). Trimming shortened V by 3 bases and J by 5 bases, and 10 bases separated the two germline ends. CDR3 protein: CSARGSGETQYF. In DNA form, the CDR3 reads TGCAGTGCTAGGGGCAGCGGGGAGACCCAGTACTTC.

The genes are TRBV5-1 and TRBJ2-2; the match to TRBD1 covers 8 bases. Germline CDR1 and CDR2: SGHRS and YFSETQ. The V gene end was trimmed by 2 bases and the J gene end by 5 bases; junction bases not matched to a gene: 11. The CDR3 runs to 17 residues. CDR3 in DNA: TGCGCCAGCAGCTTTGCCCGACAGGGGCTTAGAACCGGGGAGCTGTTTTTT. It specifies CASSFARQGLRTGELFF.

V gene TRBV21-1 combines with J gene TRBJ2-7; the table's D call, TRBD2, has no DNA check behind it. TRBV21-1 is designated a pseudogene. The CDR3 consists of 18 residues. The CDR3 DNA follows: TGTGCCAGCATCCCAAAGTGGGTACTGGGGAGGGTCTCCTACGAGCAGTACTTC. It yields the protein CASIPKWVLGRVSYEQYF.

This sequence joins TRBV29-1 and TRBJ2-2; possibly TRBD2 for D (5 bases). The CDR3 length is 14 residues. With 3 bases removed from V and 0 bases from J, the gap between germline ends came to 8 bases. Germline CDR1 and CDR2: SQVTM and ANQGSEA. The CDR3 protein is CSVERRANTGELFF. CDR3 nucleotide sequence: TGCAGCGTTGAGAGGCGGGCGAACACCGGGGAGCTGTTTTTT.

The genes are TRBV27 and TRBJ1-6; TRBD1 matches at 9 bases. Trimming at V came to 6 bases and at J to 4 bases, leaving 7 bases not matched to a gene. The CDR3 extends over 16 amino acids. The germline V gene encodes CDR1 MNHEY and CDR2 SMNVEV (reference sequence). CDR3 DNA: TGTGCCAGCAGACTGACAGGGGGGATGTATAATTCACCCCTCCACTTT. Protein sequence: CASRLTGGMYNSPLHF.